A selection of T cell receptor beta chains follows, all from one sample in a study of T cells after yellow fever vaccination. TCRdb fed the 5' RACE reads into MiXCR, producing one record per CDR3 protein. The sample carries some 350,000 distinct CDR3 sequences, roughly 3.9% recorded once. The material was PBMCs, obtained 5 days after the yellow fever booster vaccination. The receptors stem from a man aged 18 to 29 who received the YFV17D yellow fever vaccine. The CDR3 runs from the conserved cysteine through the conserved F or W. The D gene is left open where the match is weak. Size is omitted from some rows. Given values are once, few, many or a class for expanded clones.

j_call	clone_size	cdr3_length	d_call	v_call	cdr3_nt	cdr3_aa
TRBJ2-2	-	15	TRBD2	TRBV20-1	TGCAGTGCTCCCTCACTAGCGGGGCTACCCGGCGAGCTGATTTTT	CSAPSLAGLPGELIF
TRBJ1-4	few	16	TRBD1	TRBV14	TGTGCCAGCAGCCGTTACACAGGGGGAGTTTGGGGAAAACTGTTTTTT	CASSRYTGGVWGKLFF
TRBJ1-1	many	12	-	TRBV12-3/TRBV12-4	TGTGCCAGCGCTCGTGAAGACACTGAAGCTTTCTTT	CASAREDTEAFF
TRBJ2-5	-	17	TRBD2	TRBV5-1	TGCGCCAGCACACTAGCGGGGGCCGGAAGATACCAAGAGACCCAGTACTTC	CASTLAGAGRYQETQYF
TRBJ2-1	-	15	TRBD2	TRBV20-1	TGCAGTGCTCCCCGGTTAAGCGGGGGGATCGATGAGCAGTTCTTC	CSAPRLSGGIDEQFF
TRBJ2-1	many	15	TRBD2	TRBV5-1	TGCGCCAGCAGCCATACGCTAGCGGCTCCCAATGAGCAGTTCTTC	CASSHTLAAPNEQFF
TRBJ2-1	-	13	-	TRBV4-3	TGCGCCAGCAGCCAAGAACGGGCCTCTGAGCAGTTCTTC	CASSQERASEQFF
TRBJ2-1	many	18	-	TRBV6-2/TRBV6-3	TGTGCCAGCAGTTCACCTCGGAGGGGGGTGGCTGTTTCCAATGAGCAGTTCTTC	CASSSPRRGVAVSNEQFF
TRBJ2-3	few	15	TRBD1	TRBV6-2/TRBV6-3	TGTGCCAGCAGTTACGGAGACAGGGATACAGATACGCAGTATTTT	CASSYGDRDTDTQYF
TRBJ1-2	few	13	-	TRBV20-1	TGCAGTGCACCGCTGGGAGGCTTGGATGGCTACACCTTC	CSAPLGGLDGYTF
TRBJ2-4	-	15	TRBD1	TRBV12-3/TRBV12-4	TGTGCCAGCAGTCGACAGGGAGAAGCCAAAAACATTCAGTACTTC	CASSRQGEAKNIQYF
TRBJ2-3	many	16	-	TRBV12-3/TRBV12-4	TGTGCCAGCAGTTTCAGGAGGGACGGACGCACAGATACGCAGTATTTT	CASSFRRDGRTDTQYF
TRBJ1-5	many	15	-	TRBV5-1	TGCGCCAGCAGCTTGGGCGGGGACGCCTATCAGCCCCAGCATTTT	CASSLGGDAYQPQHF
TRBJ1-4	many	15	-	TRBV14	TGTGCCAGCAGCCAAGGGGCTCGGGGAGGCGAAAAACTGTTTTTT	CASSQGARGGEKLFF
TRBJ1-1	few	14	-	TRBV5-1	TGCGCCAGCAGCGAGACAGCTTCCAACACTGAAGCTTTCTTT	CASSETASNTEAFF
TRBJ1-1	few	13	-	TRBV5-4	TGTGCCAGCAGCGATACAGCGAACACTGAAGCTTTCTTT	CASSDTANTEAFF
TRBJ2-7	many	16	-	TRBV7-2	TGTGCCAGCAGCTTAGAGGGCCGGACAGTCGACTACGAGCAGTACTTC	CASSLEGRTVDYEQYF
TRBJ2-5	many	12	-	TRBV24-1	TGTGCCACCAGTGATTACTTGGAGACCCAGTACTTC	CATSDYLETQYF
TRBJ1-1	-	13	-	TRBV5-5	TGTGCCACCTCGAGGGAGTGGCAAACTGAAGCTTTCTTT	CATSREWQTEAFF
TRBJ2-7	many	13	-	TRBV6-6	TGTGCCAGCAGCGGACAGTCGTCCTACGAGCAGTACTTC	CASSGQSSYEQYF
TRBJ2-7	many	14	TRBD1	TRBV7-2	TGTGCCAGCAGCTTAGGGGACAGACGCTACGAGCAGTACTTC	CASSLGDRRYEQYF
TRBJ1-3	-	13	-	TRBV6-2/TRBV6-3	TGTGCCAGCAGCCGCATCGCGGGAAACACCATATATTTT	CASSRIAGNTIYF
TRBJ2-4	few	15	-	TRBV19	TGTGCCACCCATGTTTTCGGGCTGGCCAAAAACATTCAGTACTTC	CATHVFGLAKNIQYF
TRBJ1-4	-	15	-	TRBV20-1	TGCAGTCCCTATTCGGGTGCGGGCTCGGGTGAAAAACTGTTTTTT	CSPYSGAGSGEKLFF
TRBJ2-1	-	15	-	TRBV5-1	TGCGCCAGCAGCTTAAACAAAGGGGGTTACAATGAGCAGTTCTTC	CASSLNKGGYNEQFF
TRBJ2-3	few	17	TRBD1	TRBV27	TGTGCCAGCAGTTTATTCGGGACAGGGAGGTGGACAGATACGCAGTATTTT	CASSLFGTGRWTDTQYF
TRBJ1-4	few	12	-	TRBV20-1	TGCAGTGCTAGAGGTCACATAGAAAAACTGTTTTTT	CSARGHIEKLFF
TRBJ2-5	many	13	-	TRBV28	TGTGCCAGCAGACAGGGTGGGGGAGAGACCCAGTACTTC	CASRQGGGETQYF
TRBJ1-5	-	18	-	TRBV4-1	TGCGCCAGCAGCCAAGATTTATCAGGCGACAGCCCCAATCAGCCCCAGCATTTT	CASSQDLSGDSPNQPQHF
TRBJ1-5	few	12	-	TRBV15	TGTGCCACCAGCAGAGACCAGGGGCCCCAGCATTTT	CATSRDQGPQHF
TRBJ1-1	few	15	-	TRBV5-1	TGCGCCAGCAGCTTGCCAGGGGCAGAGAACGCTGAAGCTTTCTTT	CASSLPGAENAEAFF
TRBJ1-1	few	16	-	TRBV10-2	TGCGCCAGCAATGAACCGGGACTAGGGGTGGAGACTGAAGCTTTCTTT	CASNEPGLGVETEAFF
TRBJ1-3	few	15	TRBD1	TRBV7-9	TGTGCCAGCAGCTTGAGACAGGGGCGAGGAAACACCATATATTTT	CASSLRQGRGNTIYF
TRBJ1-5	-	15	-	TRBV4-2	TGTGCCAGCAGCCAGGCGGACAGCGCAAATCAGCCCCAGCATTTT	CASSQADSANQPQHF
TRBJ2-1	few	16	TRBD1	TRBV24-1	TGTGCCACCAGTGACCCGGGACAGGGAGTGAGGGATGAGCAGTTCTTC	CATSDPGQGVRDEQFF
TRBJ2-2	many	15	-	TRBV6-5	TGTGCCAGCAGCTGGGACAACCCGAACACCGGGGAGCTGTTTTTT	CASSWDNPNTGELFF
TRBJ1-1	few	17	TRBD1	TRBV28	TGTGCCAGCAGTTTTATCGGGGACAGGGTGAGAGGCACTGAAGCTTTCTTT	CASSFIGDRVRGTEAFF
TRBJ2-2	many	14	-	TRBV12-3/TRBV12-4	TGTGCCAGCAGCCGATTAGCGAACACCGGGGAGCTGTTTTTT	CASSRLANTGELFF
TRBJ1-5	-	18	-	TRBV20-1	TGCAGTGTTCTATGGGGGACGGACGTAGGCTATAGCAATCAGCCCCAGCATTTT	CSVLWGTDVGYSNQPQHF
TRBJ2-2	-	15	TRBD1	TRBV5-1	TGCGCCAGCAGCTTCCCGGCAGGGGGCACCGGGGAGCTGTTTTTT	CASSFPAGGTGELFF
TRBJ2-1	many	13	-	TRBV5-5	TGTGCCAGCAGCTTGGCTACAAACAATGAGCAGTTCTTC	CASSLATNNEQFF
TRBJ2-6	-	15	-	TRBV5-5	TGTGCCAGCAGCCTCTACGGAGGTGGGGCCAACGTCCTGACTTTC	CASSLYGGGANVLTF
TRBJ2-1	-	14	TRBD2	TRBV5-4	TGTGCCAGCAGCCCCACTAGCGGCCACAATGAGCAGTTCTTC	CASSPTSGHNEQFF
TRBJ1-3	few	13	TRBD1	TRBV18	TGTGCCAGCTCACCGGGACAGCCACTCACCATATATTTT	CASSPGQPLTIYF
TRBJ1-2	-	14	-	TRBV18	TGTGCCAGCTCACCACTAAAAGAGAACTATGGCTACACCTTC	CASSPLKENYGYTF
TRBJ2-2	many	12	-	TRBV11-2	TGTGCCAGCAGCGCAAGGGCCGGGGAGCTGTTTTTT	CASSARAGELFF
TRBJ1-3	many	15	-	TRBV5-1	TGCGCCAGCAGCCCAGGGGTCTACTCTGGAAACACCATATATTTT	CASSPGVYSGNTIYF
TRBJ1-1	few	13	-	TRBV6-5	TGTGCCAGCAGTTACAATCGTAACACTGAAGCTTTCTTT	CASSYNRNTEAFF
TRBJ2-1	-	15	-	TRBV5-4	TGTGCCAGCAGCCTAGACAAACCCTCCTACAATGAGCAGTTCTTC	CASSLDKPSYNEQFF
TRBJ1-2	few	13	-	TRBV12-3/TRBV12-4	TGTGCCAGCAGTTCTCCCTTATCGTTAGGCTACACCTTC	CASSSPLSLGYTF
TRBJ1-1	few	14	-	TRBV7-9	TGTGCCAGCAGCTTCTCTGCATTGAACACTGAAGCTTTCTTT	CASSFSALNTEAFF
TRBJ1-5	few	15	TRBD1	TRBV12-3/TRBV12-4	TGTGCCAGCAGTTTTAGGACAGGGTGGGACCAGCCCCAGCATTTT	CASSFRTGWDQPQHF
TRBJ2-3	-	12	-	TRBV20-1	TGCAGTGCAGAGGGGTACACAGATACGCAGTATTTT	CSAEGYTDTQYF
TRBJ1-2	-	13	TRBD1	TRBV28	TGTGCCAGCAGTACCCCACAGGGGGTTGGCTACACCTTC	CASSTPQGVGYTF